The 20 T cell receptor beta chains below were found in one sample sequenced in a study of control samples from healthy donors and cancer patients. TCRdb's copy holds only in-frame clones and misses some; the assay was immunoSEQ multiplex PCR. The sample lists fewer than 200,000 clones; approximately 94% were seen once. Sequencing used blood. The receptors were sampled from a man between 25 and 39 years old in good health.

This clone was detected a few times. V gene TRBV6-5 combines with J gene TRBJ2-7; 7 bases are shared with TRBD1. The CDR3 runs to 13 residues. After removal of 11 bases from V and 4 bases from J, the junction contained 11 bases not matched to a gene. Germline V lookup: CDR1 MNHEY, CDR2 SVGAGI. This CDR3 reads CAGRQGSGYEQYF. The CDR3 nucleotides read TGTGCCGGCCGACAGGGCTCAGGTTACGAGCAGTACTTC.

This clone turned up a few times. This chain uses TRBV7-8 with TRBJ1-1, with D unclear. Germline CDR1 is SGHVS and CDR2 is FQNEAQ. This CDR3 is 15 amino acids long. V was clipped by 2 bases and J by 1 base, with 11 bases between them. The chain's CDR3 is CASSLRAGKNTEAFF. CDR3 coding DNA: TGTGCCAGCAGCTTAAGAGCTGGGAAGAACACTGAAGCTTTCTTT.

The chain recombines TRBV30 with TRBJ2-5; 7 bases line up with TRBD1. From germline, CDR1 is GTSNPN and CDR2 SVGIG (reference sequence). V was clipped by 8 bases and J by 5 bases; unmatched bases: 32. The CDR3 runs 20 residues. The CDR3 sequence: CAGSSGTEIRHGSGFETQYF. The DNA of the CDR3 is TGTGCCGGTAGCTCCGGGACAGAAATTCGCCATGGATCAGGATTTGAGACCCAGTACTTC.

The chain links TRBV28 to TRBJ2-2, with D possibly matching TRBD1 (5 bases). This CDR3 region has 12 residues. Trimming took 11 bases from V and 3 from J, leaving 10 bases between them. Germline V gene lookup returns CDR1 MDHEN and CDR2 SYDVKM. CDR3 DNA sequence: TGTGCCGTACAGGATTACACCGGGGAGCTGTTTTTT. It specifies CAVQDYTGELFF.

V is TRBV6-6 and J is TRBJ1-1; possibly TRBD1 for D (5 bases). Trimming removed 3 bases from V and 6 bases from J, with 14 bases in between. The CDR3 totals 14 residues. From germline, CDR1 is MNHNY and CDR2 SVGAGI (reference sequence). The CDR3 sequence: CASSYGGALAEAFF. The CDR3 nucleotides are TGTGCCAGCAGTTATGGGGGAGCGTTGGCTGAAGCTTTCTTT.

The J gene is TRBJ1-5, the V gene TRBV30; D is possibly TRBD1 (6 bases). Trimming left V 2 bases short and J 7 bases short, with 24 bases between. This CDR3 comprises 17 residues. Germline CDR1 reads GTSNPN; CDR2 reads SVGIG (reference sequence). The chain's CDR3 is CAWSFGSGGGQRQPQHF. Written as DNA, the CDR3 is TGTGCCTGGAGTTTTGGTTCGGGGGGGGGACAAAGGCAGCCCCAGCATTTT.

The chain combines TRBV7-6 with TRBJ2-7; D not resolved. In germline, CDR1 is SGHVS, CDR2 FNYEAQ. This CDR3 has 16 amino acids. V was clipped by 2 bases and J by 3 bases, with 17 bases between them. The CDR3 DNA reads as TGTGCCAGCAGCTTATTGGGGTTCCAGGCGTTCTACGAGCAGTACTTC. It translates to CASSLLGFQAFYEQYF.

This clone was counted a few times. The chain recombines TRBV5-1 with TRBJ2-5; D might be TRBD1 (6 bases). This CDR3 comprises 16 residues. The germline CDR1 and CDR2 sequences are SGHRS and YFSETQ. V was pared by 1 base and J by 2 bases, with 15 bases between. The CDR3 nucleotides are TGCGCCAGCAGCTTGATTCCTGGCCAGGGGCAAGAGACCCAGTACTTC. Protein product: CASSLIPGQGQETQYF.

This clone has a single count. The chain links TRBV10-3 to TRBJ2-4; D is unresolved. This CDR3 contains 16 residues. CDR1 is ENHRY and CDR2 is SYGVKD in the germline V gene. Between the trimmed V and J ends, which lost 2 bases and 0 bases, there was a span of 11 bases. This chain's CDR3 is CAISEDPTLAKNIQYF. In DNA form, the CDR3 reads TGTGCCATCAGTGAGGACCCCACTCTAGCCAAAAACATTCAGTACTTC.

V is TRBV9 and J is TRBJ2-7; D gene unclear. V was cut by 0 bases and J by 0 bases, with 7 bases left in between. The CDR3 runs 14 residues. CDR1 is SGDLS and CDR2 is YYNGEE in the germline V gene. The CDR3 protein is CASSVVADSYEQYF. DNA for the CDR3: TGTGCCAGCAGCGTAGTGGCGGACTCCTACGAGCAGTACTTC.

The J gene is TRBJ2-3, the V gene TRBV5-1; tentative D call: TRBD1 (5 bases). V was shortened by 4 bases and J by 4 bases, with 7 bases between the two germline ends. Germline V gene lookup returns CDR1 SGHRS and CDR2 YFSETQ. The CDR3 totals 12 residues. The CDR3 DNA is TGCGCCAGCAGCATCAGGGCAGATACGCAGTATTTT. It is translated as CASSIRADTQYF.

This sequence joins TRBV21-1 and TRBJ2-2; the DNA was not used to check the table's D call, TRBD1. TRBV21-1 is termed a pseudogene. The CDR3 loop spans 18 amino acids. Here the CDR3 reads CASSKVGADPPWTGELFF. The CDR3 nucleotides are TGTGCCAGCAGCAAGGTGGGGGCAGACCCACCGTGGACCGGGGAGCTGTTTTTT.

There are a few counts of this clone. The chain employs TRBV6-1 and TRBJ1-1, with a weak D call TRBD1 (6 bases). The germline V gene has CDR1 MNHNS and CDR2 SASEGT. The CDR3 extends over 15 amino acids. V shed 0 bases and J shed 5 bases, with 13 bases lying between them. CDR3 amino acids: CASSEAWGAMTEAFF. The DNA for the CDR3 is TGTGCCAGCAGTGAAGCTTGGGGGGCAATGACTGAAGCTTTCTTT.

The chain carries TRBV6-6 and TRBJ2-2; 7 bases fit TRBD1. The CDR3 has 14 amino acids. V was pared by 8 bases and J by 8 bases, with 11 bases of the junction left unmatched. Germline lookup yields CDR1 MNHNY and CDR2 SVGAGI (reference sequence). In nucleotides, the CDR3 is TGTGCCAGCGGACGGGACAGCACTCTGGGGGAGCTGTTTTTT. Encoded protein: CASGRDSTLGELFF.

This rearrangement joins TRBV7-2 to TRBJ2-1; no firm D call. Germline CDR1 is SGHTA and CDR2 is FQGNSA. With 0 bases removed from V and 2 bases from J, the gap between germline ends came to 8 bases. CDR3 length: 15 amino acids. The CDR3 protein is CASSLAGHTYNEQFF. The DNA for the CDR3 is TGTGCCAGCAGCTTAGCGGGTCACACCTACAATGAGCAGTTCTTC.

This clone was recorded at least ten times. CDR3 in amino acids: CASSPPSGANVLTF. In nucleotides, the CDR3 is TGTGCCAGCTCCCCACCCTCTGGGGCCAACGTCCTGACTTTC. This rearrangement joins TRBV25-1 to TRBJ2-6; D call uncertain. Germline V gene sequence: CDR1 MGHDK, CDR2 SYGVNS. Trimming removed 8 bases from V and 0 bases from J, with 8 bases in between. The CDR3 runs 14 residues.

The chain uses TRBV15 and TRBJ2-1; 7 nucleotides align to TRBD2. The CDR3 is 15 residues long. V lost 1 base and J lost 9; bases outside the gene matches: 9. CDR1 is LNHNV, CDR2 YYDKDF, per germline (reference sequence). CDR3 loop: CATSRGGTTSREQFF. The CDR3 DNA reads TGTGCCACCAGCAGAGGCGGGACTACTTCCCGTGAGCAGTTCTTC.

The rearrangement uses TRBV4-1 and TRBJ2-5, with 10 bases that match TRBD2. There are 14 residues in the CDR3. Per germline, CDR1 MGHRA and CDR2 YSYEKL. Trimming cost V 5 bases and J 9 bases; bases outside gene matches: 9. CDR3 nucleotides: TGCGCCAGCAGCGTGGAGCGGGAGGGAGTTGCCCAGTACTTC. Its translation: CASSVEREGVAQYF.

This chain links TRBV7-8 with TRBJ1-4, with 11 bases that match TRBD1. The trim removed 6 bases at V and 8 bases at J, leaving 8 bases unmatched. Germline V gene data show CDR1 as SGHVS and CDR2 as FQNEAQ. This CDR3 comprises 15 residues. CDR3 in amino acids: CASSQTGTGGEKLFF. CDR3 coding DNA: TGTGCCAGCAGTCAAACCGGGACAGGGGGAGAAAAACTGTTTTTT.

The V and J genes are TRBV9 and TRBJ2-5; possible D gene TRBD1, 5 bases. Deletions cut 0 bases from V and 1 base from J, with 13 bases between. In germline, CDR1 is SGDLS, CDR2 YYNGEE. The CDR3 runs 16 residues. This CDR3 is CASSVGQLSPQETQYF. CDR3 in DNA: TGTGCCAGCAGCGTAGGACAGCTGAGCCCCCAAGAGACCCAGTACTTC.